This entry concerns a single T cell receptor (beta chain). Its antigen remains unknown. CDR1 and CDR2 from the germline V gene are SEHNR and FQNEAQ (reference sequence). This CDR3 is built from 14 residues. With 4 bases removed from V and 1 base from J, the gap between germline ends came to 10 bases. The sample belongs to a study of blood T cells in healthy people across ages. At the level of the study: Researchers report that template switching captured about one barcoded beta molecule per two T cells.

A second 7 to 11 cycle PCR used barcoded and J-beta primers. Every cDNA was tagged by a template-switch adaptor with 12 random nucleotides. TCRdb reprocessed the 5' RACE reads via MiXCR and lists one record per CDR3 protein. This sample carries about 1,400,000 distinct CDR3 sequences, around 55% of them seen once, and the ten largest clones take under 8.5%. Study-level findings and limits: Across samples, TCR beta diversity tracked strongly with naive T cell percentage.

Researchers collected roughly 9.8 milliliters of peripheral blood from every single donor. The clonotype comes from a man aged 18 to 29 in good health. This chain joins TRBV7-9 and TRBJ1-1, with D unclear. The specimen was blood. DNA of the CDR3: TGTGCCAGCAGCTCTGAGGCGACGAACACTGAAGCTTTCTTT. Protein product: CASSSEATNTEAFF. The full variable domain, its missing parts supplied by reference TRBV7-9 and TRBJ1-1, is DTGVSQNPRHKITKRGQNVTFRCDPISEHNRLYWYRQTLGQGPEFLTYFQNEAQLEKSRLLSDRFSAERPKGSFSTLEIQRTEQGDSAMYLCASSSEATNTEAFFGQGTRLTVV.